This T cell receptor beta chain was identified in a study of graft-versus-host responses after intestinal transplantation. Study-level information: Recipients underwent multivisceral, liver-intestinal, or isolated intestinal transplants. Every transplant recipient was induced with anti-thymocyte globulin, then maintained on tacrolimus and steroids for approximately three years.

This CDR3 spans 13 amino acids. V was cut by 3 bases and J by 1 base, with 6 bases left in between. The germline V gene has CDR1 MGHRA and CDR2 YSYEKL. On this clone: What it recognizes is unknown.

Study-level findings and limits: Investigators detected GvH clones in recipient marrow, with some emerging earlier in ileum or blood.

The table came from immunoSEQ multiplex PCR; TCRdb's copy has only in-frame clones and leaves some out. The table has approximately 85,000 clones, about 91% seen once. V and J are TRBV4-1 and TRBJ1-1; the D is unclear. This clonotype was obtained from a human donor who was the organ donor for an intestinal transplant. The sequencing used unstimulated CD8+ T cells sorted from spleen or lymph node cells, collected before transplant. CDR3 sequence reads: CASSQSQNTEAFF. CDR3 sequence (DNA): TGCGCCAGCAGCCAGAGCCAGAACACTGAAGCTTTCTTT.